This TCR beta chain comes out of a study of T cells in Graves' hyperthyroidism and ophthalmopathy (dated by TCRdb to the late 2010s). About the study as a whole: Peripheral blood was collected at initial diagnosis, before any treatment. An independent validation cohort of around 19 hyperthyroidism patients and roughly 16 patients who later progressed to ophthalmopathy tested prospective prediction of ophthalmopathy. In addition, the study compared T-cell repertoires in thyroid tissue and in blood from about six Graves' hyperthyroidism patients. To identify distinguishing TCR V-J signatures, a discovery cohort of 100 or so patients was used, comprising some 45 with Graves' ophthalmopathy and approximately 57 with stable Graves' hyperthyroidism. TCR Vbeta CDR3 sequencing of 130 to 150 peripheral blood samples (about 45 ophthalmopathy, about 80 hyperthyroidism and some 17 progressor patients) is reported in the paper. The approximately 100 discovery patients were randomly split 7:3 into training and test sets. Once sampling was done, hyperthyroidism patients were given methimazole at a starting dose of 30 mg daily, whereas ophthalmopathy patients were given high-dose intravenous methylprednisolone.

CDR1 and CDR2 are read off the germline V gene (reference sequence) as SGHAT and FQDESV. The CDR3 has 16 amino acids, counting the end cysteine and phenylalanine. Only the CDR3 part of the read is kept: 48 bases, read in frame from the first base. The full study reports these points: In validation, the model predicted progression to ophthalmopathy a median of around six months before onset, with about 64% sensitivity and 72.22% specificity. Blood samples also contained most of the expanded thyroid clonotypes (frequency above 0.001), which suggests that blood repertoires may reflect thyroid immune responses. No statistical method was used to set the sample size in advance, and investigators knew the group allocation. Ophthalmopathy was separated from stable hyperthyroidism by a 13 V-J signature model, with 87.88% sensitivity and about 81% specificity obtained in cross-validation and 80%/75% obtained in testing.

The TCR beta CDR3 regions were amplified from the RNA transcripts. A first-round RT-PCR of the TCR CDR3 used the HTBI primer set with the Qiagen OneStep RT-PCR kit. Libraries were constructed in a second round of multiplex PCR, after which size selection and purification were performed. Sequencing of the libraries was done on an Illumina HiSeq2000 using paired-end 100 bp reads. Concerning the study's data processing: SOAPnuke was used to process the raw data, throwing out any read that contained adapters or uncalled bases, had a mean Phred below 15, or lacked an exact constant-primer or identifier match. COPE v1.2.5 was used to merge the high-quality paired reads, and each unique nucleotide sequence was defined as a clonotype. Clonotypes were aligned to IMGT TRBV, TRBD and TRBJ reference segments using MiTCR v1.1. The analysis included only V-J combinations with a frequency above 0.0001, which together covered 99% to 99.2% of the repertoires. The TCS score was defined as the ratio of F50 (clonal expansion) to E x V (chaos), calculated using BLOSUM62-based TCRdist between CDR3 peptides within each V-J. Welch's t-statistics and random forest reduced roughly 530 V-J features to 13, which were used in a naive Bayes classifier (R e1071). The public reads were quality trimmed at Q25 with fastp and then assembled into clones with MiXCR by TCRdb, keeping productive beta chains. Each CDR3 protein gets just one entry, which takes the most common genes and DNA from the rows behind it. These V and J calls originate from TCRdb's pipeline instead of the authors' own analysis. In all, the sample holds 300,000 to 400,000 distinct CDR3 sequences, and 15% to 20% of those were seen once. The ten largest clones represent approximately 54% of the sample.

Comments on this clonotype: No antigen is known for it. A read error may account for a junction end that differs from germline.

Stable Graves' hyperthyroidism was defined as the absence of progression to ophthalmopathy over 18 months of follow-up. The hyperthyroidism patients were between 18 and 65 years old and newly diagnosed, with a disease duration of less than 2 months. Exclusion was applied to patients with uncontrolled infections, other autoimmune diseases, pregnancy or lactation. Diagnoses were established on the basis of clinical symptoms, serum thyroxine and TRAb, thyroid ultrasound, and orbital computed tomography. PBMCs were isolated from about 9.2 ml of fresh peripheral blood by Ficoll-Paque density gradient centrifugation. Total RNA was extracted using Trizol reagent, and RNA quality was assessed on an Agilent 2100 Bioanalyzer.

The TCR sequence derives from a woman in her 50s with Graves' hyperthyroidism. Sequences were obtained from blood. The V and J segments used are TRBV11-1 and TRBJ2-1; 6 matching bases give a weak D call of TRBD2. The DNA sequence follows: TGTGCTAGCAGCCTTACGGGACTCCAGCCGTACAATGAGCAGTTCTTC. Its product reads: CASSLTGLQPYNEQFF.